These 22 T cell receptor beta chains were sequenced from one sample in a study of CD8 T cells in ankylosing spondylitis. Whole-study results and caveats: What appeared characteristic of ankylosing spondylitis blood was a TCR beta motif of under 10 highly homologous variants.

These receptors have no identified antigens. TCRdb used MiXCR to reprocess the 5' RACE reads, holding one entry per CDR3 protein. The sample lists 330,000 or so distinct CDR3 sequences; roughly 8% were seen once. Sequenced sample: blood, either unsorted or a sorted T cell fraction (not recorded which). Receptors originate from a male donor with ankylosing spondylitis.

This sequence joins TRBV5-5 and TRBJ1-1; perhaps TRBD1 as D (6 bases). This CDR3 is 15 amino acids long. V lost 3 bases to trimming and J lost 5 bases, with 17 bases between them. Germline assignment: CDR1 SGHKS and CDR2 YYEKEE (reference sequence). The CDR3 is CASSWGRDHATEAFF. The CDR3 DNA is TGTGCCAGCAGCTGGGGGCGGGACCATGCTACTGAAGCTTTCTTT.

There are many counts of this clonotype. The chain combines TRBV20-1 with TRBJ2-1, with D possibly TRBD2 on 5 matching bases. Germline assignment: CDR1 DFQATT and CDR2 SNEGSKA (reference sequence). V lost 2 bases to trimming and J lost 8 bases, with 13 bases between them. The CDR3 covers 13 residues. The CDR3 reads CSARKDSSHEQFF. CDR3 coding DNA: TGCAGTGCTAGAAAGGACTCTTCTCATGAGCAGTTCTTC.

V gene TRBV4-1 combines with J gene TRBJ2-6; possible D gene TRBD2, 5 bases. Germline CDR1 reads MGHRA; CDR2 reads YSYEKL. The CDR3 spans 17 residues. Trimming shortened V by 1 base and J by 0 bases, and 10 bases separated the two germline ends. CDR3 coding DNA: TGCGCCAGCAGCCAAGCCCCGGACTTCTCTGGGGCCAACGTCCTGACTTTC. It yields the protein CASSQAPDFSGANVLTF.

The V call is TRBV7-2, the J call TRBJ2-1; D may correspond to TRBD1 or TRBD2 (6 bases each). This CDR3 spans 15 amino acids. Trimming cost V 3 bases and J 5 bases, with 14 bases left between them. CDR1 and CDR2 (germline): SGHTA, FQGNSA. CDR3 sequence (DNA): TGTGCCAGCAGCTTGACAAGGGGGGAGAACAATGAGCAGTTCTTC. As protein: CASSLTRGENNEQFF.

The chain employs TRBV7-6 and TRBJ2-3; D unclear. The length of the CDR3 is 15 residues. Germline V gene data show CDR1 as SGHVS and CDR2 as FNYEAQ. Between the trimmed V and J ends, which lost 1 base and 4 bases, there was a span of 12 bases. CDR3 amino acids: CASSLVRTPPDTQYF. Written as DNA, the CDR3 is TGTGCCAGCAGCTTAGTTAGAACCCCGCCAGATACGCAGTATTTT.

This clonotype came up a few times. The chain combines TRBV3-1 with TRBJ2-1; a weak D match, TRBD2 (5 bases). Germline V CDR1 and CDR2: LGHDT, YNNKEL (reference sequence). Trimming pared 0 bases from V and 4 bases from J, leaving 16 bases between. The CDR3 extends over 17 amino acids. The CDR3 loop is CASSQDPATRGYNEQFF. For the CDR3, the DNA is TGTGCCAGCAGCCAAGATCCAGCTACCCGGGGATACAATGAGCAGTTCTTC.

There are a few counts of this clonotype. V and J are TRBV28 and TRBJ2-1; TRBD2 agrees at 10 bases. The germline V gene encodes CDR1 MDHEN and CDR2 SYDVKM. The trim removed 4 bases at V and 9 bases at J, leaving 9 bases unmatched. CDR3 length equals 15 residues. This chain's CDR3 is CASSWTSGRALEQFF. DNA for the CDR3: TGTGCCAGCAGTTGGACCAGCGGGAGGGCCCTTGAGCAGTTCTTC.

This clonotype came up many times. The chain links TRBV6-6 to TRBJ2-3; no reliable D call. The CDR3 runs 12 residues. Trimming left V 6 bases short and J 2 bases short, with 6 bases between. Per the germline V gene, CDR1 is MNHNY and CDR2 is SVGAGI (reference sequence). CDR3 coding DNA: TGTGCCAGCAGCCCCGTCACAGATACGCAGTATTTT. It codes for CASSPVTDTQYF.

This clonotype was found many times. Sequence at one end of the junction differs from germline and may be a read error. The chain combines TRBV4-3 with TRBJ2-7; D is unclear. The CDR3 is made up of 10 amino acids. Germline V CDR1 and CDR2: LGHNA, YSLEER. The CDR3, as DNA: TGCGCCAGCAGCCAGGGCAGCCAGGTATTC. Translating gives CASSQGSQVF.

This clonotype was picked up many times. The chain has TRBV5-6 and TRBJ2-7; perhaps TRBD2 as D (6 bases). The germline gives CDR1 SGHDT, CDR2 YYEEEE. The CDR3 contains 15 residues. Trimming cost V 0 bases and J 5 bases, with 15 bases left between them. CDR3 sequence: CASSLAAGRINEQYF. CDR3 sequence (DNA): TGTGCCAGCAGCTTGGCCGCAGGGAGGATTAACGAGCAGTACTTC.

The chain uses TRBV11-2 and TRBJ1-2; tentative D call: TRBD1 (6 bases). The CDR3 covers 16 residues. Trimming took 0 bases from V and 0 from J, leaving 11 bases between them. Germline CDR1 is SGHAT and CDR2 is FQNNGV. The CDR3 DNA sequence: TGTGCCAGCAGCTTAGACCTGGGGGGCACTAACTATGGCTACACCTTC. Amino acids: CASSLDLGGTNYGYTF.

A few counts support this clonotype. This chain uses TRBV7-2 with TRBJ1-4, with 9 bases lining up with TRBD1. CDR3 length: 14 residues. Germline V CDR1 and CDR2: SGHTA, FQGNSA. The J segment lost 10 bases and the V segment lost 5 bases, leaving 8 bases of the junction unmatched. The DNA of the CDR3 is TGTGCCAGCAGCCCTCGGACAGGGGATGCAAAACTGTTTTTT. It yields the protein CASSPRTGDAKLFF.

This clonotype came up many times. This chain uses TRBV7-2 with TRBJ2-3, with D perhaps TRBD2 (5 bases). CDR3 length: 15 residues. Trimming pared 5 bases from V and 0 bases from J, leaving 12 bases between. From germline, CDR1 is SGHTA and CDR2 FQGNSA. The CDR3 nucleotides are TGTGCCAGCAGCCGGAGGACCTTTAGCACAGATACGCAGTATTTT. Residues: CASSRRTFSTDTQYF.

With regard to this clonotype: Just one base apart from a much larger clone, this may be a read error. CDR3 in amino acids: CSVMPRGTSVSEQYF. The CDR3 nucleotides read TGCAGCGTTATGCCCAGGGGAACAAGCGTCTCCGAGCAGTACTTC. This chain connects TRBV29-1 to TRBJ2-7; perhaps TRBD1 as D (6 bases). The CDR3 length is 15 residues. V lost 5 bases and J lost 6, with 23 bases in between. CDR1 and CDR2 (germline): SQVTM, ANQGSEA.

This clonotype was counted between two and nine times. The V and J genes are TRBV10-3 and TRBJ2-1; D is possibly TRBD1 (5 bases). Per the germline V gene, CDR1 is ENHRY and CDR2 is SYGVKD. The ends were cut back, 6 bases at V and 0 bases at J, with 12 bases in the middle. The CDR3 spans 15 residues. CDR3 DNA sequence: TGTGCCATCAGACCACAGGTGAGCTCCTACAATGAGCAGTTCTTC. It specifies CAIRPQVSSYNEQFF.

This clonotype came up a few times. The genes are TRBV2 and TRBJ2-3; D is ambiguous. Germline CDR1 is SNHLY and CDR2 is FYNNEI. V was cut by 8 bases and J by 5 bases, with 17 bases left in between. The CDR3 is 14 residues long. CDR3 bases: TGTGCCAGCGACTCGGGCCCCTTTGGAGATACGCAGTATTTT. The encoded protein is CASDSGPFGDTQYF.

The sample holds many counts of this clonotype. The chain uses TRBV29-1 and TRBJ2-5; D possibly corresponds to TRBD2 (5 bases). The germline V gene has CDR1 SQVTM and CDR2 ANQGSEA. The CDR3 is made up of 11 amino acids. CDR3 in DNA: TGCGGCTCCGGGGTCGGGGAGACCCAGTACTTC. Translated, it gives CGSGVGETQYF.

The chain employs TRBV7-2 and TRBJ2-3; D is perhaps TRBD2 (5 bases). Germline assignment: CDR1 SGHTA and CDR2 FQGNSA. The V and J ends lost 3 bases and 2 bases respectively, with 12 bases between them. The CDR3 contains 15 residues. CDR3 sequence (DNA): TGTGCCAGCAGCTTCAAAGCGGAGTCCACAGATACGCAGTATTTT. Translating gives CASSFKAESTDTQYF.

This clonotype was picked up many times. This chain connects TRBV12-3 or TRBV12-4 to TRBJ2-1; D may be TRBD2 (6 bases). The CDR3 is 15 residues long. V was clipped by 4 bases and J by 9 bases, with 19 bases between them. This CDR3 is CASSSTTGSSIEQFF. In DNA form, the CDR3 reads TGTGCCAGCAGTTCCACTACCGGGAGTTCCATTGAGCAGTTCTTC.

This clonotype was picked up a small number of times. V is TRBV4-1 and J is TRBJ1-2; the match to TRBD1 covers 11 bases. Per germline, CDR1 MGHRA and CDR2 YSYEKL. The junction had 3 bases not matched to a gene; V was cut back by 4 bases and J by 5 bases. The length of the CDR3 is 14 residues. The CDR3 reads CASSRGQGGYGYTF. CDR3 coding DNA: TGCGCCAGCAGCCGGGGACAGGGGGGTTATGGCTACACCTTC.

The J gene is TRBJ1-4, the V gene TRBV5-1; the D is unclear. The CDR3 runs 14 residues. Germline assignment: CDR1 SGHRS and CDR2 YFSETQ. Trimming left V 4 bases short and J 8 bases short, with 15 bases between. Here the CDR3 reads CASSRWEVTEKLFF. The CDR3 nucleotides read TGCGCCAGCAGCCGATGGGAGGTTACCGAAAAACTGTTTTTT.

This clonotype has a handful of counts. The V gene is TRBV29-1, the J gene TRBJ1-1; a weak D match, TRBD1 (5 bases). This CDR3 is built from 14 residues. From germline, CDR1 is SQVTM and CDR2 ANQGSEA. V was shortened by 4 bases and J by 2 bases, with 14 bases between the two germline ends. In nucleotides, the CDR3 is TGCAGCGTTGGAGGGGCAGGGACTAACACTGAAGCTTTCTTT. This translates into CSVGGAGTNTEAFF.